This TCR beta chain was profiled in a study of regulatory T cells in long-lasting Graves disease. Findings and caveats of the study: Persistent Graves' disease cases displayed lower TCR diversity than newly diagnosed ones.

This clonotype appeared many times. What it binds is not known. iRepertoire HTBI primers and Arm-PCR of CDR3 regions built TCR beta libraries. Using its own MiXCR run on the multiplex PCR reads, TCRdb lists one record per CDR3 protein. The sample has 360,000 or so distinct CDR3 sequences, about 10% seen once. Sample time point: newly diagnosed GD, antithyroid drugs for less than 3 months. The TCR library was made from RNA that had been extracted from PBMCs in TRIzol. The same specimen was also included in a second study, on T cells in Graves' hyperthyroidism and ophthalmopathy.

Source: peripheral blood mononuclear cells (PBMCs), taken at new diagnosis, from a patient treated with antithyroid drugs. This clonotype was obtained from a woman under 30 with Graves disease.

The CDR3 bases are TGTGCCAGCAGTTTCCAGGGGGCGACCTACGAGCAGTACTTC. Amino acids: CASSFQGATYEQYF. The chain links TRBV28 to TRBJ2-7, with TRBD1 matching over 8 bases. V was clipped by 3 bases and J by 2 bases; unmatched bases: 3. Germline CDR1 MDHEN, CDR2 SYDVKM. The CDR3 covers 14 residues. The whole variable domain, filled in from reference TRBV28 and TRBJ2-7, reads DVKVTQSSRYLVKRTGEKVFLECVQDMDHENMFWYRQDPGLGLRLIYFSYDVKMKEKGDIPEGYSVSREKKERFSLILESASTNQTSMYLCASSFQGATYEQYFGPGTRLTVT.